This T cell receptor beta chain was identified in a study of chemoradiotherapy in HPV16-positive cancers. Broader study findings: During treatment, candidate HPV-specific clones and E7-related motifs expanded in tumor.

Only in-frame clones appear in the TCRdb table, and some are missing; sequencing was by immunoSEQ multiplex PCR. The repertoire includes approximately 9,000 clones, about 88% of them detected once, and about 4% sits in the top ten. To note about this clone: The antigen is unknown.

The V end lost 3 bases, the J end lost 8 bases, and 13 bases lay between the germline ends. CDR3 length: 13 residues. The germline V gene has CDR1 MDHEN and CDR2 SYDVKM. The starting material was blood, obtained from a patient who underwent chemoradiotherapy. The chain has TRBV28 and TRBJ1-2; no clear D gene. This TCR came from a human donor with HPV-associated anogenital cancer. CDR3 residues: CASSFPGLLGYTF. The CDR3 bases are TGTGCCAGCAGTTTCCCGGGATTACTAGGCTACACCTTC.